This T cell receptor (beta chain) was documented in a study of radiotherapy plus CTLA-4 blockade in lung cancer. As for the study in general: About 20% of patients responded objectively, and approximately 33% achieved disease control.

The table came from immunoSEQ multiplex PCR; TCRdb's copy has only in-frame clones and leaves some out. The profile covers roughly 50,000 clones, with approximately 79% appearing a single time and approximately 12% taken by the ten largest. Participants had chemo-refractory metastatic non-small-cell lung cancer and were treated with focal radiation plus ipilimumab CTLA-4 blockade. The junction had 8 bases not matched to a gene; V was cut back by 1 base and J by 6 bases. CDR3 length: 16 residues. Per the germline V gene, CDR1 is MGHRA and CDR2 is YSYEKL. The V call is TRBV4-1, the J call TRBJ1-1, with 10 nucleotides matching TRBD1. The sample in question was peripheral blood, obtained from a patient treated with radiotherapy plus ipilimumab. This TCR was recovered from a human donor with non-small cell lung cancer who had stable disease on radiotherapy plus ipilimumab. The chain's CDR3 is CASSQAPGTGEPEAFF. The CDR3 nucleotides read TGCGCCAGCAGCCAAGCTCCCGGGACAGGGGAGCCTGAAGCTTTCTTT.